This T cell receptor (beta chain) came from a study of blood T cell repertoires in COVID-19. In the authors' workflow: Amplification of reference gene primers was used by the study to estimate nucleated cell counts. Clones were read by immunoSEQ multiplex PCR, and TCRdb kept only the in-frame ones, dropping some. V and J calls and clone size are as listed in that table; D and trimming were resolved from the DNA. This sample has about 380,000 clones, with more than 70% found just once. V gave up 10 bases and J gave up 0 bases, with 11 bases separating them. This CDR3 is 13 amino acids long. Germline values: CDR1 MDHEN, CDR2 SYDVKM. This clone was seen repeatedly, ten times or more.

The clonotype comes from a man under 40 who had recovered from COVID-19. This chain uses TRBV28 with TRBJ2-3; D perhaps matches TRBD1 (6 bases). Sequences were obtained from PBMCs or T cells enriched from blood (not recorded which). DNA for the CDR3: TGTGCCATCGCAGGGGCTAGCACAGATACGCAGTATTTT. Translated: CAIAGASTDTQYF.